This is a list of T cell receptor beta chains from one sample in a study of blood T cell repertoires in COVID-19. Profiled with immunoSEQ multiplex PCR; TCRdb holds only in-frame clones, not every one. The data show over 200,000 clones, roughly 86% seen once. The source material was peripheral blood. The origin of the receptors is a woman in her twenties or thirties who had recovered from COVID-19. Both conserved end residues are part of each CDR3. A D gene is named only where the DNA matches it firmly. Some rows mark clone size as missing; the rest say once, few, many or name a class of expanded clone.

v_gene	d_gene	j_gene	abundance	CDR3aa	CDR3nt
TRBV10-1	TRBD1	TRBJ2-1	.	CAKRTGSDEQFF	TGCGCCAAACGGACAGGGTCGGATGAGCAGTTCTTC
TRBV30	.	TRBJ2-3	.	CAWSRTGLRTQYF	TGTGCCTGGAGTCGAACAGGGCTCCGTACGCAGTATTTT
TRBV9	TRBD2	TRBJ2-7	.	CASSAAGGSVSYEQYF	TGTGCCAGCAGCGCCGCGGGGGGCTCAGTCTCCTACGAGCAGTACTTC
TRBV2	TRBD1	TRBJ1-3	.	CASRSTGGADTIYF	TGTGCCAGCAGGTCGACAGGGGGCGCGGACACCATATATTTT
TRBV18	.	TRBJ1-5	few	CASSPGGAGNNQPQHF	TGTGCCAGCTCACCAGGGGGCGCCGGGAACAATCAGCCCCAGCATTTT
TRBV18	TRBD2	TRBJ2-1	.	CASSPSGGANEQFF	TGTGCCAGCTCACCGAGCGGGGGGGCCAATGAGCAGTTCTTC
TRBV3-1/TRBV3-2	TRBD2	TRBJ2-3	.	CASSQDTSGGTQYF	TGTGCCAGCAGCCAAGACACTAGCGGGGGAACGCAGTATTTT
TRBV5-1	TRBD1	TRBJ2-2	.	CASSLGQGDTGELFF	TGCGCCAGCAGCTTGGGACAGGGGGACACCGGGGAGCTGTTTTTT
TRBV2	.	TRBJ2-7	.	CASIPGGRGPRPYEQYF	TGTGCCAGCATTCCCGGCGGGCGCGGCCCCAGACCCTACGAGCAGTACTTC
TRBV19	.	TRBJ1-4	.	CASRGFYEKLFF	TGTGCCAGTAGGGGCTTCTATGAAAAACTGTTTTTT
TRBV29-1	TRBD1	TRBJ2-6	.	CSVEAVRTGGAGANVLTF	TGCAGCGTTGAAGCTGTACGGACAGGGGGCGCTGGGGCCAACGTCCTGACTTTC
TRBV11-3	.	TRBJ2-3	.	CASSPGRESTDTQYF	TGTGCCAGCAGCCCCGGCAGGGAAAGCACAGATACGCAGTATTTT
TRBV6-5	.	TRBJ1-1	.	CASSYSRDTEAFF	TGTGCCAGCAGTTACTCGCGTGACACTGAAGCTTTCTTT
TRBV5-5	.	TRBJ1-2	.	CASSLVAASNYGYTF	TGTGCCAGCAGCTTGGTGGCGGCCTCTAACTATGGCTACACCTTC
TRBV7-9	.	TRBJ2-7	.	CASSLTSGGYPHYEQYF	TGTGCCAGCAGCTTAACGTCGGGCGGGTATCCCCACTACGAGCAGTACTTC
TRBV5-5	TRBD1	TRBJ1-4	.	CASSGWWGQLSINEKLFF	TGTGCCAGCAGCGGGTGGTGGGGACAGCTCTCTATTAATGAAAAACTGTTTTTT
TRBV4-2	.	TRBJ2-2	few	CASSQGGPGSTGELFF	TGTGCCAGCAGCCAAGGGGGGCCAGGTAGCACCGGGGAGCTGTTTTTT
TRBV4-2	TRBD1	TRBJ1-1	.	CASSQGDRGFNTEAFF	TGTGCCAGCAGCCAAGGCGACAGGGGATTCAACACTGAAGCTTTCTTT
TRBV11-2	TRBD2	TRBJ2-2	.	CASSKNHRGTSGVRGELFF	TGTGCCAGCAGCAAAAATCACCGCGGGACTAGCGGGGTTAGGGGGGAGCTGTTTTTT
TRBV7-6	TRBD1	TRBJ2-7	.	CASSPRRGTGSYEQYF	TGTGCCAGCAGCCCAAGAAGGGGGACAGGAAGCTACGAGCAGTACTTC
TRBV5-1	.	TRBJ1-1	.	CASAITQGNTEAFF	TGCGCCAGCGCGATTACACAGGGGAACACTGAAGCTTTCTTT
TRBV6-2/TRBV6-3	.	TRBJ2-7	.	CASSYSMAGSYEQYF	TGTGCCAGCAGTTACTCGATGGCAGGGTCCTACGAGCAGTACTTC
TRBV4-1	.	TRBJ1-2	.	CASSQDPEGYTF	TGCGCCAGCAGCCAAGATCCAGAAGGCTACACCTTC
TRBV5-1	.	TRBJ2-3	once	CASSSTTTGSTDTQYF	TGCGCCAGCAGCTCAACAACGACTGGCAGCACAGATACGCAGTATTTT
TRBV10-3	TRBD2	TRBJ2-3	.	CAITTSGSTDTQYF	TGTGCCATCACAACTAGCGGAAGCACAGATACGCAGTATTTT
TRBV7-6	TRBD1	TRBJ2-2	.	CASSTGTEYTGELFF	TGTGCCAGCAGCACCGGGACAGAGTACACCGGGGAGCTGTTTTTT
TRBV9	.	TRBJ1-1	.	CASSVRRNTEAFF	TGTGCCAGCAGCGTGAGGCGGAACACTGAAGCTTTCTTT
TRBV7-9	.	TRBJ1-4	.	CASSLVSATNEKLFF	TGTGCCAGCAGCTTGGTATCAGCAACTAATGAAAAACTGTTTTTT
TRBV19	TRBD1	TRBJ1-4	.	CASSIGGTANEKLFF	TGTGCCAGTAGCATAGGAGGGACAGCCAATGAAAAACTGTTTTTT
TRBV10-3	TRBD2	TRBJ2-3	.	CAISSGGTDTQYF	TGTGCCATCAGTAGCGGGGGCACAGATACGCAGTATTTT
TRBV4-3	TRBD1	TRBJ2-7	.	CASSPRGFLYEQYF	TGCGCCAGCAGCCCCAGGGGGTTTCTCTACGAGCAGTACTTC
TRBV11-3	.	TRBJ1-1	.	CASSFGQGSTEAFF	TGTGCCAGCAGCTTTGGCCAGGGAAGTACTGAAGCTTTCTTT
TRBV28	TRBD1	TRBJ1-2	.	CASSLGLNRGGYTF	TGTGCCAGCAGCCTCGGATTAAACAGGGGTGGCTACACCTTC
TRBV6-4	TRBD2	TRBJ2-1	.	CASSPSGGTYNEQFF	TGTGCCAGCAGTCCTAGCGGGGGGACCTACAATGAGCAGTTCTTC
TRBV27	TRBD1	TRBJ1-6	few	CASSLRTGQGSPLHF	TGTGCCAGCAGTTTACGGACAGGGCAGGGTTCACCCCTCCACTTT
TRBV2	.	TRBJ1-3	once	CASSGGYGNTIYF	TGTGCCAGCAGCGGGGGTTACGGAAACACCATATATTTT
TRBV14	.	TRBJ2-4	.	CASRPSGGYIQYF	TGTGCCAGCAGACCTTCGGGTGGATACATTCAGTACTTC
TRBV9	.	TRBJ2-7	.	CASSVEGAGGPYEQYF	TGTGCCAGCAGCGTAGAAGGGGCAGGGGGGCCCTACGAGCAGTACTTC
TRBV9	TRBD2	TRBJ2-1	.	CASSGPTSGGEYEQFF	TGTGCCAGCAGCGGACCTACTAGCGGGGGGGAATATGAGCAGTTCTTC
TRBV6-5	TRBD1	TRBJ1-2	.	CASSYEGRGQGGYTF	TGTGCCAGCAGTTACGAAGGCAGGGGGCAGGGTGGCTACACCTTC
TRBV6-1	TRBD2	TRBJ2-3	.	CASIERGGQGTTDTQYF	TGTGCCAGCATTGAGCGGGGGGGCCAGGGTACAACAGATACGCAGTATTTT
TRBV13	TRBD2	TRBJ2-3	.	CASSPPGHGGSPTNTQYF	TGTGCCAGCAGCCCTCCCGGTCACGGGGGGTCCCCCACTAATACGCAGTATTTT
TRBV19	TRBD1	TRBJ2-1	many	CASSTPKTRGTGSMRNEQFF	TGTGCCAGTAGTACTCCTAAAACAAGGGGGACAGGGAGTATGAGAAATGAGCAGTTCTTC
TRBV30	.	TRBJ2-3	few	CAWTRNPAAPQYF	TGTGCCTGGACTCGGAACCCGGCAGCGCCGCAGTATTTT
TRBV12-3/TRBV12-4	.	TRBJ2-3	.	CASSPSGDTQYF	TGTGCCAGCAGTCCCTCAGGGGATACGCAGTATTTT
TRBV5-6	.	TRBJ2-2	.	CASSLAGYDRELFF	TGTGCCAGCAGCTTGGCAGGGTATGACCGGGAGCTGTTTTTT
TRBV6-6	.	TRBJ2-7	.	CASRRSGTGSFLYEQYF	TGTGCCAGCAGGCGAAGCGGTACGGGAAGTTTTCTCTACGAGCAGTACTTC
TRBV19	.	TRBJ2-1	.	CASSERGWQFF	TGTGCCAGTAGTGAAAGGGGGTGGCAGTTCTTC
TRBV6-5	.	TRBJ1-5	.	CASSLGGGSNQPQHF	TGTGCCAGCAGTCTGGGCGGCGGGAGCAATCAGCCCCAGCATTTT
TRBV21-1	.	TRBJ2-7	.	CASSKVSYRETVEQYF	TGTGCCAGCAGCAAAGTTTCGTACAGGGAAACAGTCGAGCAGTACTTC
TRBV15	.	TRBJ1-1	once	CATSPDDGNTEAFF	TGTGCCACCAGTCCAGATGATGGGAACACTGAAGCTTTCTTT
TRBV6-5	TRBD1	TRBJ2-7	.	CASRPGQGEQYF	TGTGCCAGCAGGCCGGGACAGGGCGAGCAGTACTTC
TRBV10-3	TRBD1	TRBJ1-2	.	CAITRQGATYGYTF	TGTGCCATCACACGACAGGGGGCTACCTATGGCTACACCTTC
TRBV4-1	TRBD2	TRBJ2-3	.	CASSQEKWAGGPANTDTQYF	TGCGCCAGCAGCCAAGAGAAGTGGGCGGGGGGGCCTGCCAACACAGATACGCAGTATTTT
TRBV7-8	.	TRBJ2-7	few	CASSLAEVVAYEQYF	TGTGCCAGCAGCTTAGCCGAGGTAGTTGCCTACGAGCAGTACTTC
TRBV9	.	TRBJ1-3	.	CASSVVAQDGLSGNTIYF	TGTGCCAGCAGCGTAGTGGCCCAGGATGGGCTCTCTGGAAACACCATATATTTT
TRBV6-5	.	TRBJ1-3	.	CASSYGQGNTIYF	TGTGCCAGCAGCTATGGACAGGGAAACACCATATATTTT
TRBV12-3/TRBV12-4	TRBD1	TRBJ1-2	once	CASSGTGGGYTF	TGTGCCAGCAGCGGGACAGGGGGCGGCTACACCTTC
TRBV18	TRBD1	TRBJ2-7	.	CASSSGQGDYEQYF	TGTGCCAGCTCATCGGGACAGGGGGACTACGAGCAGTACTTC
TRBV6-2/TRBV6-3	TRBD2	TRBJ2-3	once	CASRPSGGAWKDTQYF	TGTGCCAGCAGACCTAGCGGGGGGGCATGGAAAGATACGCAGTATTTT